Given below is one T cell receptor beta chain in context. Its antigen is currently unknown. The source of the sample is a study of T cell responses to AZD1222 COVID-19 vaccine. Study-wide points: CD4 TCRs covered the whole spike, strongest at regions 160-218 and 743-854. Spike-specific TCR breadth and depth grew following two AZD1222 doses. Clonal diversity was possibly underestimated, and the donors were mostly white British, with more females.

The CDR3 runs 14 residues. The V and J ends lost 2 bases and 8 bases, in that order; junction bases with no gene match: 8. The germline gives CDR1 MNHNS, CDR2 SASEGT. Assay used: immunoSEQ multiplex PCR; TCRdb lists only in-frame clones, some missing. The repertoire holds 90,000 to 130,000 clones, with over 85% as singletons. V is TRBV6-1 and J is TRBJ1-2, with TRBD1 identical over 7 bases. This TCR came from an adult in good health. The specimen comprised peripheral blood, sampled on day 0 of MenACWY control vaccination. CDR3 coding DNA: TGTGCCAGCAGTGAACCGGGGGACAGTAACGGCTACACCTTC. Residues: CASSEPGDSNGYTF.